Sequencing of this T cell receptor beta chain was carried out in a study of blood T cell repertoires in COVID-19. Across the study: Samples representing acute and convalescent COVID-19 were sourced from the United States, Italy and Spain. T cells, B-cell-depleted T cells, or PBMCs supplied cDNA or gDNA.

CDR3 length: 13 residues. Germline CDR1 GTSNPN, CDR2 SVGIG (reference sequence). Trimming cost V 0 bases and J 5 bases, with 10 bases left between them. Authors' analysis steps: Cell counts per sample came from amplifying reference gene primers. The repertoire was sequenced with immunoSEQ multiplex PCR; TCRdb's copy has only in-frame clones and lacks some. Clonal size and the V and J genes are those of that table, whereas D and trimming came from the DNA. The sample contains some 140,000 clones, roughly 78% of which appear only once. Source material: peripheral blood. This TCR was recovered from a man between 60 and 75 years old with acute or convalescent COVID-19. J is TRBJ2-5 and V is TRBV30, with D possibly TRBD1 on 5 matching bases. In DNA, the CDR3 is TGTGCCTGGAGTGTGCGCAGGGCCGAGACCCAGTACTTC. Amino acids: CAWSVRRAETQYF.